This T cell receptor (beta chain) is drawn from a study of control samples from healthy donors and cancer patients. The data were produced by immunoSEQ multiplex PCR, yet TCRdb's version contains in-frame clones alone and is incomplete. The data contain 150,000 to 200,000 clones, around nine tenths of them singletons. Germline CDR1 GTSNPN, CDR2 SVGIG (reference sequence). After removal of 3 bases from V and 7 bases from J, the junction contained 1 base not matched to a gene. This CDR3 has 13 residues. Sequencing was carried out using blood. The chain uses TRBV30 and TRBJ2-1; 12 nucleotides agree with TRBD2. The TCR originated in a woman younger than 45 in good health. CDR3 bases: TGTGCCTGGAGGACTAGCGGGAGAAATGAGCAGTTCTTC. Translating gives CAWRTSGRNEQFF. The complete variable domain, with remaining parts taken from reference TRBV30 and TRBJ2-1, reads SQTIHQWPATLVQPVGSPLSLECTVEGTSNPNLYWYRQAAGRGLQLLFYSVGIGQISSEVPQNLSASRPQDRQFILSSKKLLLSDSGFYLCAWRTSGRNEQFFGPGTRLTVL.